The 19 T cell receptor beta chains reported below all come from one sample, sequenced in a study of cytomegalovirus exposure and HLA in healthy donors. A multiplex PCR was run with 60 Vbeta primers and 13 Jbeta primers. Libraries were prepared by immunoSEQ multiplex PCR; TCRdb keeps only in-frame clonotypes and omits some of them. This sample has some 130,000 clones, with about 63% found just once. Sequenced material: PBMCs. The receptors shown here come from a man aged 30-40 years in good health and CMV-seropositive.

J is TRBJ1-2 and V is TRBV6-5; the match to TRBD1 covers 9 bases. V lost 2 bases, J lost 3 bases, and 4 bases stayed unmatched. The CDR3 has 15 amino acids. CDR1 is MNHEY and CDR2 is SVGAGI in the germline V gene. CDR3 sequence (DNA): TGTGCCAGCAGTTACCGGACAGGGGTGGACTATGGCTACACCTTC. It is translated as CASSYRTGVDYGYTF.

J is TRBJ2-2 and V is TRBV5-1; TRBD2 agrees at 10 bases. Germline-derived CDR1 and CDR2 are SGHRS and YFSETQ. V shed 0 bases, J shed 3 bases, and the junction held 5 bases outside the gene matches. This CDR3 is 17 amino acids long. The CDR3 DNA sequence: TGCGCCAGCAGCTTGGAAGGAGGACTAGCGGACACCGGGGAGCTGTTTTTT. It translates to CASSLEGGLADTGELFF.

This rearrangement joins TRBV2 to TRBJ2-7, with a tentative D call TRBD2 (6 bases). Germline V gene data show CDR1 as SNHLY and CDR2 as FYNNEI. This CDR3 region has 14 residues. V lost 5 bases to trimming and J lost 5 bases, with 16 bases between them. The CDR3 region is CASSPLGGSDEQYF. The DNA for the CDR3 is TGTGCCAGCAGTCCTCTGGGGGGTAGTGACGAGCAGTACTTC.

This clone showed up just a few times. The chain links TRBV18 to TRBJ2-3; 13 bases line up with TRBD2. The J segment lost 2 bases and the V segment lost 4 bases, leaving 6 bases of the junction unmatched. The germline V gene encodes CDR1 KGHSH and CDR2 LQKENI. This CDR3 region has 17 residues. CDR3 coding DNA: TGTGCCAGCTCACGCGGACTAGCGGGAGTTAACACAGATACGCAGTATTTT. Translating it yields CASSRGLAGVNTDTQYF.

The chain combines TRBV4-1 with TRBJ2-1, with 8 bases aligning to TRBD2. V lost 3 bases to trimming and J lost 6 bases; unmatched junction nucleotides: 4. CDR1 is MGHRA and CDR2 is YSYEKL in the germline V gene. The CDR3 has 14 residues. CDR3 bases: TGCGCCAGCAGCCATCCGGGACTAGGCAATGAGCAGTTCTTC. Protein product: CASSHPGLGNEQFF.

This clone was seen more than once but under ten times. V is TRBV4-2 and J is TRBJ1-5; D gene ambiguous. V shed 0 bases and J shed 5 bases, with 5 bases lying between them. CDR1 LGHNA and CDR2 YNFKEQ come from the germline V gene. The CDR3 is 13 residues long. The CDR3 protein is CASSQERYQPQHF. In nucleotides, the CDR3 is TGTGCCAGCAGCCAAGAACGGTATCAGCCCCAGCATTTT.

This rearrangement joins TRBV7-2 to TRBJ1-5, with TRBD1 as a possible D gene (5 bases). The V and J ends lost 7 bases and 0 bases respectively, with 16 bases between them. The germline CDR1 and CDR2 sequences are SGHTA and FQGNSA. The CDR3 consists of 16 residues. The chain's CDR3 is CASTPGAPDSNQPQHF. The CDR3 DNA reads TGTGCCAGCACCCCTGGGGCACCTGATAGCAATCAGCCCCAGCATTTT.

The chain couples TRBV5-4 to TRBJ2-1, with TRBD2 identical over 9 bases. The CDR3 has 16 amino acids. Germline V gives CDR1 SGHNT, CDR2 YYREEE (reference sequence). V was clipped by 0 bases and J by 7 bases; unmatched bases: 8. The CDR3 spells CASSLALREGLNEQFF. Here the CDR3 DNA reads TGTGCCAGCAGCTTGGCCTTGCGGGAGGGCCTGAATGAGCAGTTCTTC.

This rearrangement joins TRBV2 to TRBJ1-1; 8 positions match TRBD1. Trimming cost V 6 bases and J 7 bases; bases outside gene matches: 4. This CDR3 has 12 residues. In germline, CDR1 is SNHLY, CDR2 FYNNEI. The CDR3 DNA reads as TGTGCCAGCAGCCAGACAGGGGATGAAGCTTTCTTT. This sequence encodes CASSQTGDEAFF.

This clone was counted ten times or more. This chain joins TRBV4-3 and TRBJ2-2, with TRBD2 as a possible D gene (6 bases). V lost 1 base to trimming and J lost 4 bases, with 16 bases between them. CDR3 length: 17 residues. CDR1 LGHNA and CDR2 YSLEER come from the germline V gene. CDR3 in DNA: TGCGCCAGCAGCCAAGGAGGGGACTCCCTCCCCACCGGGGAGCTGTTTTTT. Translated, it gives CASSQGGDSLPTGELFF.

The chain recombines TRBV9 with TRBJ2-1; TRBD2 agrees at 8 bases. With V trimmed by 1 base and J by 8 bases, 14 bases remained unmatched. The germline V gene has CDR1 SGDLS and CDR2 YYNGEE. The CDR3 contains 17 residues. The CDR3 is CASSVNKREMFLDEQFF. CDR3 bases: TGTGCCAGCAGCGTAAATAAGCGGGAGATGTTTTTGGATGAGCAGTTCTTC.

The J gene is TRBJ2-1, the V gene TRBV5-4; 8 positions agree with TRBD2. CDR1 SGHNT and CDR2 YYREEE come from the germline V gene (reference sequence). The V and J ends lost 0 bases and 7 bases, in that order; junction bases with no gene match: 9. The length of the CDR3 is 16 residues. The CDR3 here is CASSLVRGGIGNEQFF. CDR3 sequence (DNA): TGTGCCAGCAGCTTGGTTCGCGGGGGGATTGGTAATGAGCAGTTCTTC.

To note about this clone: At one of its ends the junction is not consistent with the germline gene, which may arise from a read error. Other DNA variants within this sample encode the same CDR3. The chain is built from TRBV28 and TRBJ2-3; TRBD2 is a possible D gene (5 bases). This CDR3 has 13 amino acids. From germline, CDR1 is MDHEN and CDR2 SYDVKM. The CDR3 nucleotides are TGCGCCAGCCTTGTCGGCGGGACAGATACGCAGTATTTT. It specifies CASLVGGTDTQYF.

This chain connects TRBV19 to TRBJ2-1; D unclear. The CDR3 is 13 residues long. The V gene's germline CDR1 is LNHDA and CDR2 SQIVND (reference sequence). Trimming shortened V by 5 bases and J by 8 bases, and 13 bases separated the two germline ends. This CDR3 reads CASSAMTGHEQFF. The CDR3 coding sequence is TGTGCCAGTAGTGCGATGACTGGTCATGAGCAGTTCTTC.

The chain carries TRBV6-5 and TRBJ2-3; no clear D. The CDR3 loop spans 10 amino acids. The V gene's germline CDR1 is MNHEY and CDR2 SVGAGI. Trimming stripped 6 bases from V and 4 bases from J, with 2 bases between. The CDR3 region is CASSSDTQYF. CDR3 DNA sequence: TGTGCCAGCAGCTCAGATACGCAGTATTTT.

V usage is TRBV7-2 and J usage is TRBJ2-3; 7 positions agree with TRBD2. This CDR3 has 15 residues. The V gene's germline CDR1 is SGHTA and CDR2 FQGNSA. V shed 1 base, J shed 5 bases, and the junction held 6 bases outside the gene matches. The CDR3 region is CASSLGGGRGDTQYF. CDR3 coding DNA: TGTGCCAGCAGCTTAGGAGGTGGGAGGGGAGATACGCAGTATTTT.

The chain couples TRBV28 to TRBJ1-3; D is unclear. Looked up from germline, CDR1 is MDHEN and CDR2 is SYDVKM. Trimming took off 7 bases at V and 3 bases at J, with 13 bases between the two ends. This CDR3 spans 14 amino acids. As DNA, the CDR3 is TGTGCCAGCACTAATAATCCATATGGAAACACCATATATTTT. As protein: CASTNNPYGNTIYF.

A few counts support this clone. The chain employs TRBV10-3 and TRBJ2-7, with a possible D match to TRBD2 (6 bases). Per the germline V gene, CDR1 is ENHRY and CDR2 is SYGVKD. Trimming removed 2 bases from V and 4 bases from J, with 12 bases in between. This CDR3 has 14 residues. CDR3 residues: CAISEQVGGYEQYF. The CDR3 DNA sequence: TGTGCCATCAGTGAGCAAGTTGGAGGGTACGAGCAGTACTTC.

The V call is TRBV5-4, the J call TRBJ1-2; 7 bases agree with TRBD1. This CDR3 comprises 19 residues. Germline CDR1 and CDR2: SGHNT and YYREEE (reference sequence). After removal of 4 bases from V and 0 bases from J, the junction contained 18 bases not matched to a gene. The CDR3 bases are TGTGCCAGCAGCGGACGGGGAGGCAGGGGGACCGATCCTAACTATGGCTACACCTTC. Its translation is CASSGRGGRGTDPNYGYTF.